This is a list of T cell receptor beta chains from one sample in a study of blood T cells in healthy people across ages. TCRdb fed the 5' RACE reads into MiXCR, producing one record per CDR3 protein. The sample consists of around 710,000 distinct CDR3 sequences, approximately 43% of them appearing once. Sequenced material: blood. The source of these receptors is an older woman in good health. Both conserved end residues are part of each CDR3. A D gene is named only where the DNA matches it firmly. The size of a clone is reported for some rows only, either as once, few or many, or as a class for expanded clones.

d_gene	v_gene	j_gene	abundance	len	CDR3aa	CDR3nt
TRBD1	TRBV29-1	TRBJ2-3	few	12	CSVARGLGTQYF	TGCAGCGTTGCCAGGGGGCTGGGTACGCAGTATTTT
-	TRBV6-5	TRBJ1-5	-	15	CASSRTRSVNQPQHF	TGTGCCAGCAGTAGGACAAGATCGGTCAATCAGCCCCAGCATTTT
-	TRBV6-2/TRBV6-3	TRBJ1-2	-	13	CVSSYTTEARNTF	TGTGTCAGCAGTTACACAACGGAGGCGCGAAACACCTTC
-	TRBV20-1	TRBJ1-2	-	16	CSARSLRRTANYGYTF	TGCAGTGCTAGATCCCTACGGAGGACAGCTAACTATGGCTACACCTTC
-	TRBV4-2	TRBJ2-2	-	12	CASSQDQGELFF	TGTGCCAGCAGCCAAGATCAGGGGGAGCTGTTTTTT
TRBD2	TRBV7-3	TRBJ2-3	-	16	CASSPNLAGNTDTQYF	TGTGCCAGCAGCCCGAATCTAGCGGGGAACACAGATACGCAGTATTTT
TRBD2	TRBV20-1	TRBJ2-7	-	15	CSARDLMAGVYEQYF	TGCAGTGCTAGAGATCTGATGGCGGGAGTCTACGAGCAGTACTTC
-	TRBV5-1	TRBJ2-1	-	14	CASSLGYRNGEQFF	TGCGCCAGTAGCTTGGGTTACAGGAACGGCGAGCAGTTCTTC
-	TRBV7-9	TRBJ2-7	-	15	CASSLVGDASYEQYF	TGTGCCAGCAGCCTCGTAGGGGACGCCTCCTACGAGCAGTACTTC
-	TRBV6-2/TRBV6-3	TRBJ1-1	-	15	CASSYPTVGTLGAFF	TGTGCCAGCAGTTACCCGACCGTAGGAACACTTGGAGCTTTCTTT
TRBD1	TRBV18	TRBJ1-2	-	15	CASSPPNRTGFGYTF	TGTGCCAGCTCACCCCCTAATCGGACAGGGTTTGGCTACACCTTC
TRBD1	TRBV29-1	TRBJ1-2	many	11	CSTQGSHGYTF	TGCAGCACACAGGGGTCCCATGGCTACACCTTC
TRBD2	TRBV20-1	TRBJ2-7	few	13	CRVGGTSIYEQYF	TGCAGGGTCGGGGGGACTAGCATCTACGAGCAGTACTTC
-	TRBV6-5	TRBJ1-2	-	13	CASSRALNYGYTF	TGTGCCAGCAGTCGGGCACTGAACTATGGCTACACCTTC
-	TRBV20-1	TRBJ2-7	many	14	CSAPLDSSSYEQYF	TGCAGTGCCCCTCTGGACTCCAGCTCCTACGAGCAGTACTTC
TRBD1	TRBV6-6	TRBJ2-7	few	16	CASSSTGTGNSYEQYF	TGTGCCAGCAGTTCGACCGGGACAGGGAACTCCTACGAGCAGTACTTC
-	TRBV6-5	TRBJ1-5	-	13	CASSRTLRQPQHF	TGTGCCAGCAGTAGGACCCTGAGGCAGCCCCAGCATTTT
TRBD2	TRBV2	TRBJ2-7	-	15	CASRCTGTREHEQYF	TGTGCCAGCAGATGCACCGGGACTAGAGAGCACGAGCAGTACTTC
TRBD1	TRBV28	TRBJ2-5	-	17	CASSLGAGTGTQETQYF	TGTGCCAGCAGTCTCGGGGCCGGGACAGGGACACAAGAGACCCAGTACTTC
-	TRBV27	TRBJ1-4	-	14	CASSLEGSGEKLFF	TGTGCCAGCAGTTTGGAGGGGAGCGGTGAAAAACTGTTTTTT
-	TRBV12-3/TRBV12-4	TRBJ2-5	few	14	CASRPGPNWETQYF	TGTGCCAGCAGACCTGGACCGAACTGGGAGACCCAGTACTTC
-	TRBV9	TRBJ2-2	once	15	CASSHREGRTGELFF	TGTGCCAGCAGCCACCGTGAGGGGCGAACCGGGGAGCTGTTTTTT
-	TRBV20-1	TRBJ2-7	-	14	CSAREAEYPYEQYF	TGCAGTGCTAGAGAAGCGGAATATCCCTACGAGCAGTACTTC
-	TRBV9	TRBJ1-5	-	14	CASSPGMGDQPQHF	TGTGCCAGCAGCCCGGGGATGGGTGATCAGCCCCAGCATTTT
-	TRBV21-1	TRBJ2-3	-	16	CASTGTSGRNTDTQYF	TGTGCCAGCACCGGGACTAGCGGGAGGAACACAGATACGCAGTATTTT
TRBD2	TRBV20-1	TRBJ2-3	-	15	CSLSSGGAITDTQYF	TGCAGTCTCAGTAGCGGGGGGGCAATTACAGATACGCAGTATTTT
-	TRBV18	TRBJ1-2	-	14	CASSPRDRNYGYTF	TGTGCCAGCTCACCCCGGGACCGTAACTATGGCTACACCTTC
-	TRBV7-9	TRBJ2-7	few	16	CASSLSGGPSSYEQYF	TGTGCCAGCAGCTTATCCGGGGGTCCGAGCTCCTACGAGCAGTACTTC
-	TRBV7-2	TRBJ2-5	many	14	CASSLAGWQETQYF	TGTGCCAGCAGCTTAGCGGGATGGCAAGAGACCCAGTACTTC